This T cell receptor beta chain appears in the sequencing data of a study of early T cells in non-severe SARS-CoV-2 infection. Study-wide background: Sequenced material consisted of bulk RNA (from unsorted whole blood), and chains were unpaired.

Individually, cDNA molecules had unique molecular identifiers attached to them. TCRdb ran MiXCR on the 5' RACE reads and lists one entry per CDR3 protein. The sample lists some 32,000 distinct CDR3 sequences, around 5.4% occurring once. The length of the CDR3 is 13 residues. Trimming took 5 bases from V and 5 from J, leaving 12 bases between them. Looked up from germline, CDR1 is SSHAT and CDR2 is FNYEAQ (reference sequence). This sequence was found in an adult who was a healthcare worker with PCR-confirmed SARS-CoV-2 infection or an uninfected control (not recorded which). V usage is TRBV7-7 and J usage is TRBJ2-5; D is tentatively TRBD1 or TRBD2 (6 bases each). The source material was whole blood. The CDR3 loop reads CASSGGLAETQYF. The CDR3 DNA follows: TGTGCCAGCAGCGGGGGGCTGGCGGAGACCCAGTACTTC. The full variable domain, in which reference TRBV7-7 and TRBJ2-5 provide the parts outside the CDR3, is GAGVSQSPRYKVTKRGQDVTLRCDPISSHATLYWYQQALGQGPEFLTYFNYEAQPDKSGLPSDRFSAERPEGSISTLTIQRTEQRDSAMYRCASSGGLAETQYFGPGTRLLVL.